One T cell receptor beta chain is described in this entry. This sample was included in a study of blood T cell repertoires in COVID-19. Original methodology: Amplified reference gene primers provided the basis for estimating nucleated cell counts. TCRdb keeps only in-frame clones here, not all; method: immunoSEQ multiplex PCR. V and J calls and clone size are copied from that table; D and trimming were computed from the DNA. The repertoire holds 190,000 or so clones, about 87% seen once, with around 2.7% in the top ten. V lost 5 bases and J lost 2, with 21 bases in between. The germline V gene has CDR1 LNHDA and CDR2 SQIVND (reference sequence). This CDR3 is 17 amino acids long.

The origin of this receptor is a man aged 40-50 years with active or convalescent COVID-19. V gene TRBV19 combines with J gene TRBJ1-2; D may be TRBD1 (5 bases). Sequenced sample: peripheral blood. CDR3 region: CASSSTDTSDLNYGYTF. The CDR3 coding sequence is TGTGCCAGTAGTTCAACGGACACGTCAGACTTAAACTATGGCTACACCTTC.